This entry lists 28 T cell receptor beta chains sequenced from one sample in a study of blood T cell repertoires in COVID-19. Some clones are missing from TCRdb's copy, which holds only in-frame ones; the method was immunoSEQ multiplex PCR. Of about 200,000 clones in the sample, around four fifths were seen once. The source material was peripheral blood. The receptors were sampled from a man aged 40-50 years with acute or convalescent COVID-19.

The CDR3 loop is CAWSVEGGKYGGYTF. Written as DNA, the CDR3 is TGTGCCTGGAGTGTAGAGGGGGGGAAGTATGGTGGCTACACCTTC. The J gene is TRBJ1-2, the V gene TRBV30; possible D gene TRBD1, 6 bases. This CDR3 is built from 15 residues. Germline V lookup: CDR1 GTSNPN, CDR2 SVGIG (reference sequence). The V and J ends lost 0 bases and 7 bases respectively, with 18 bases between them.

V is TRBV11-3 and J is TRBJ2-1; D remains unclear. The germline V and J ends were trimmed by 3 bases and 6 bases, with 6 bases remaining between them. Germline CDR1 SGHNT, CDR2 YENEEA. The CDR3 runs to 12 residues. CDR3 sequence reads: CASSFIGNEQFF. The CDR3 DNA follows: TGTGCCAGCAGCTTCATCGGCAATGAGCAGTTCTTC. The variable domain in full, completed from reference TRBV11-3 and TRBJ2-1, reads EAGVVQSPRYKIIEKKQPVAFWCNPISGHNTLYWYLQNLGQGPELLIRYENEEAVDDSQLPKDRFSAERLKGVDSTLKIQPAELGDSAVYLCASSFIGNEQFFGPGTRLTVL.

This clone showed up just a few times. This chain links TRBV21-1 with TRBJ2-7; TRBD2, the table's D call, lacks a check against the DNA. TRBV21-1 is tagged as a pseudogene. The CDR3 covers 16 residues. The CDR3: CASSKGIEGSSYEQYF. The CDR3 nucleotides are TGTGCCAGCAGCAAAGGAATTGAAGGGAGCTCCTACGAGCAGTACTTC.

The chain uses TRBV15 and TRBJ2-3; TRBD2 matches at 11 bases. This CDR3 is 17 amino acids long. From germline, CDR1 is LNHNV and CDR2 YYDKDF (reference sequence). Losses at the gene ends were 0 bases for V and 5 bases for J; bases not matched to a gene: 7. Here the CDR3 DNA reads TGTGCCACCAGCAGAGATCCCATAGCGGGAGGGCGAGATACGCAGTATTTT. This codes for CATSRDPIAGGRDTQYF.

The chain combines TRBV18 with TRBJ2-7, with D perhaps TRBD1 (6 bases). The CDR3 runs 15 residues. V gave up 5 bases and J gave up 2 bases, with 16 bases separating them. The germline V gene has CDR1 KGHSH and CDR2 LQKENI. The CDR3 DNA follows: TGTGCCAGCTCAACAGGGCAGGGACGTACCTACGAGCAGTACTTC. As protein: CASSTGQGRTYEQYF.

The table lists this clone with many counts. J is TRBJ1-2 and V is TRBV7-9; 8 bases agree with TRBD1. The CDR3 spans 16 residues. Germline-derived CDR1 and CDR2 are SEHNR and FQNEAQ (reference sequence). V lost 5 bases to trimming and J lost 6 bases; unmatched junction nucleotides: 14. CDR3 in DNA: TGTGCCAGCAGCCAGGGGGGGACAGGCTGGGGAGATGGCTACACCTTC. It codes for CASSQGGTGWGDGYTF.

This chain joins TRBV30 and TRBJ2-7, with D perhaps TRBD2 (5 bases). This CDR3 has 14 amino acids. Per germline, CDR1 GTSNPN and CDR2 SVGIG (reference sequence). The V gene lost 0 bases and the J gene lost 6 bases, with 15 bases spanning the gap. The CDR3 loop is CAWSVRGSVGEQYF. The CDR3 DNA is TGTGCCTGGAGTGTACGCGGTAGCGTGGGCGAGCAGTACTTC.

The chain combines TRBV11-2 with TRBJ2-1; D is unclear. The CDR3 has 14 amino acids. V was shortened by 5 bases and J by 5 bases, with 13 bases between the two germline ends. Per the germline V gene, CDR1 is SGHAT and CDR2 is FQNNGV. The CDR3 is CASSILILDNEQFF. In DNA form, the CDR3 reads TGTGCCAGCAGCATTCTGATTTTAGACAATGAGCAGTTCTTC.

The genes are TRBV6-5 and TRBJ2-1; 10 bases line up with TRBD2. The CDR3 spans 15 residues. Germline lookup yields CDR1 MNHEY and CDR2 SVGAGI. V lost 6 bases to trimming and J lost 4 bases; unmatched junction nucleotides: 6. DNA for the CDR3: TGTGCCAGCAGCAAGGGACTAGCGAGGTACAATGAGCAGTTCTTC. This sequence encodes CASSKGLARYNEQFF.

V and J are TRBV12-3 or TRBV12-4 and TRBJ2-1; 13 bases fit TRBD2. The V and J ends lost 8 bases and 9 bases, in that order; junction bases with no gene match: 4. This CDR3 has 13 amino acids. CDR3 residues: CASWTSGGVEQFF. DNA for the CDR3: TGTGCCAGCTGGACTAGCGGGGGTGTTGAGCAGTTCTTC.

CDR3 loop: CASSTNFNRGLHEQYF. CDR3 coding DNA: TGTGCCAGCTCGACCAATTTTAACAGGGGGCTCCACGAGCAGTACTTC. J is TRBJ2-7 and V is TRBV6-7; TRBD1 matches at 9 bases. TRBV6-7 is an open reading frame whose function is uncertain. V lost 8 bases to trimming and J lost 5 bases; unmatched junction nucleotides: 16. The CDR3 runs to 16 residues.

V and J are TRBV23-1 and TRBJ1-1; 11 nucleotides line up with TRBD1. TRBV23-1 is flagged as an ORF with uncertain function. Trimming cost V 2 bases and J 4 bases; bases outside gene matches: 3. The CDR3 runs 15 residues. CDR3 residues: CASSQGTGGCTEAFF. Here the CDR3 DNA reads TGCGCCAGCAGTCAAGGGACAGGGGGTTGCACTGAAGCTTTCTTT.

The J gene is TRBJ1-1, the V gene TRBV5-1; tentatively, D is TRBD1 (6 bases). Germline CDR1 is SGHRS and CDR2 is YFSETQ. V lost 3 bases and J 7 bases, leaving 13 bases between the germline ends. The CDR3 is 13 residues long. This chain's CDR3 is CASSSGQKDEAFF. The CDR3 DNA sequence: TGCGCCAGCAGCTCGGGACAAAAAGATGAAGCTTTCTTT.

A single count supports this clone. The chain is built from TRBV6-5 and TRBJ1-4; 8 bases are a match to TRBD1. The CDR3 covers 15 residues. V lost 2 bases to trimming and J lost 6 bases; unmatched junction nucleotides: 5. Germline V gives CDR1 MNHEY, CDR2 SVGAGI. The CDR3 coding sequence is TGTGCCAGCAGTTACCGGACAGGGCAGGATGAAAAACTGTTTTTT. It is translated as CASSYRTGQDEKLFF.

The chain recombines TRBV3-1 (or the pseudogene TRBV3-2) with TRBJ2-7, with D unresolved. The germline V gene encodes CDR1 LGHDT and CDR2 YNNKEL (reference sequence). V was pared by 5 bases and J by 0 bases, with 14 bases between. The CDR3 loop spans 15 amino acids. The CDR3 reads CASSERATGSYEQYF. DNA of the CDR3: TGTGCCAGCAGCGAACGTGCGACGGGCTCCTACGAGCAGTACTTC.

The rearrangement links TRBV29-1 to TRBJ2-7, with 11 nucleotides matching TRBD2. V was pared by 7 bases and J by 0 bases, with 2 bases of the junction left unmatched. The CDR3 length is 13 residues. Germline CDR1 is SQVTM and CDR2 is ANQGSEA. The CDR3 is CSATSGSSYEQYF. The CDR3 DNA reads as TGCAGCGCCACTAGCGGGAGCTCCTACGAGCAGTACTTC.

V gene TRBV5-1 combines with J gene TRBJ1-2, with 7 bases identical to TRBD1. This CDR3 spans 16 amino acids. The germline gives CDR1 SGHRS, CDR2 YFSETQ. Losses at the gene ends were 0 bases for V and 7 bases for J; bases not matched to a gene: 12. This CDR3 is CASSLGLGTGDGGYTF. CDR3 DNA sequence: TGCGCCAGCAGCTTGGGCCTTGGCACAGGGGATGGTGGCTACACCTTC.

The gene calls are TRBV3-1 (or the pseudogene TRBV3-2) and TRBJ2-2, with 9 bases lining up with TRBD2. The CDR3 runs to 20 residues. CDR1 and CDR2 from the germline V gene are LGHDT and YNNKEL (reference sequence). V lost 2 bases and J lost 1; bases outside the gene matches: 14. CDR3 sequence (DNA): TGTGCCAGCAGCCAAAAGCTAACGGGACTAGCCCCCTTGAACACCGGGGAGCTGTTTTTT. Protein sequence: CASSQKLTGLAPLNTGELFF.

The chain joins TRBV7-2 to TRBJ2-5; the match to TRBD2 covers 10 bases. V lost 2 bases and J lost 4; bases outside the gene matches: 7. CDR1 and CDR2 from the germline V gene are SGHTA and FQGNSA. The CDR3 totals 16 residues. CDR3 nucleotide sequence: TGTGCCAGCAGCTTATTCGCTAGCGGGAGCGGAGAGACCCAGTACTTC. It translates to CASSLFASGSGETQYF.

The chain couples TRBV11-2 to TRBJ1-6, with D maybe TRBD1 (5 bases). Germline CDR1 SGHAT, CDR2 FQNNGV. Trimming shortened V by 4 bases and J by 7 bases, and 14 bases separated the two germline ends. This CDR3 has 15 amino acids. The CDR3 DNA reads TGTGCCAGCAGCTACCGGGGAGGGGCGAATTCACCCCTCCACTTT. This sequence encodes CASSYRGGANSPLHF.

The CDR3 reads CASSLAASIYGYTF. The CDR3 bases are TGTGCCAGCAGCTTGGCGGCCTCAATTTATGGCTACACCTTC. The chain has TRBV7-9 and TRBJ1-2; D is unclear. The CDR3 extends over 14 amino acids. The ends were cut back, 3 bases at V and 5 bases at J, with 13 bases in the middle. Germline loops: CDR1 SEHNR, CDR2 FQNEAQ (reference sequence).

This clone was counted between two and nine times. V usage is TRBV16 and J usage is TRBJ1-4; no firm D call. V was cut by 2 bases and J by 5 bases, with 6 bases left in between. Germline assignment: CDR1 KGHSY and CDR2 FQNENV. This CDR3 region has 13 residues. DNA of the CDR3: TGTGCCAGCAGCCAACCCGGGAATGAAAAACTGTTTTTT. Translated: CASSQPGNEKLFF.

This chain uses TRBV27 with TRBJ2-1; possibly TRBD1 for D (6 bases). Looked up from germline, CDR1 is MNHEY and CDR2 is SMNVEV (reference sequence). Trimming removed 5 bases from V and 9 bases from J, with 20 bases in between. The CDR3 spans 15 residues. CDR3 region: CASSPWTAGNGEQFF. The CDR3 nucleotides read TGTGCCAGCAGTCCCTGGACAGCCGGTAACGGTGAGCAGTTCTTC.

The chain carries TRBV6-2 or TRBV6-3 and TRBJ2-5; 12 bases fit TRBD2. Germline V CDR1 and CDR2: MNHEY, SVGEGT. The CDR3 runs to 18 residues. Trimming at V came to 5 bases and at J to 3 bases, leaving 13 bases not matched to a gene. DNA for the CDR3: TGTGCCAGCAGTAGGGGACTAGCGGGTCTTTCGTCCGAAGAGACCCAGTACTTC. It translates to CASSRGLAGLSSEETQYF.

The chain recombines TRBV5-8 with TRBJ1-2, with D perhaps matching TRBD1 (5 bases). In germline, CDR1 is SGHTS, CDR2 YDEGEE. The V and J ends lost 0 bases and 7 bases respectively, with 7 bases between them. The CDR3 is 12 residues long. The CDR3 reads CASSLDRPGYTF. DNA of the CDR3: TGTGCCAGCAGCTTGGACAGGCCTGGCTACACCTTC. The full variable domain, in which reference TRBV5-8 and TRBJ1-2 provide the parts outside the CDR3, is EAGVTQSPTHLIKTRGQQATLRCSPISGHTSVYWYQQALGLGLQFLLWYDEGEERNRGNFPPRFSGRQFPNYSSELNVNALELEDSALYLCASSLDRPGYTFGSGTRLTVV.

This clone turned up a few times. The chain carries TRBV4-1 and TRBJ2-6, with D possibly TRBD2 on 5 matching bases. The CDR3 contains 18 residues. V gave up 4 bases and J gave up 1 base, with 17 bases separating them. In germline, CDR1 is MGHRA, CDR2 YSYEKL. The CDR3 DNA reads as TGCGCCAGCAGCCGGGTGAGGGTTGTATCTTCTGGGGCCAACGTCCTGACTTTC. As protein: CASSRVRVVSSGANVLTF.

The rearrangement joins TRBV7-9 to TRBJ2-3; 8 nucleotides line up with TRBD1. Trimming took 5 bases from V and 0 from J; bases not matched to a gene: 4. CDR3 length equals 15 residues. Germline V gene data show CDR1 as SEHNR and CDR2 as FQNEAQ (reference sequence). CDR3 sequence (DNA): TGTGCCAGCAGCCTCGGACAGGGAAGCACAGATACGCAGTATTTT. Encoded protein: CASSLGQGSTDTQYF.

The rearrangement joins TRBV19 to TRBJ1-5, with no clear D. Per the germline V gene, CDR1 is LNHDA and CDR2 is SQIVND (reference sequence). V was trimmed by 1 base and J by 5 bases, leaving 15 bases between them. The CDR3 has 16 residues. CDR3 protein: CASSIVGRGGYQPQHF. DNA of the CDR3: TGTGCCAGTAGTATAGTTGGTCGCGGTGGATATCAGCCCCAGCATTTT.